The rows below give T cell receptor beta chains drawn from one sample of a study of T cells in Graves' hyperthyroidism and ophthalmopathy. One entry per CDR3 protein results from TCRdb running MiXCR on the multiplex PCR reads. The data contain some 500,000 distinct CDR3 sequences, roughly 15% of them singletons. Specimen: blood. The source of these receptors is a woman aged 25 to 45 with Graves' ophthalmopathy. The CDR3 runs from the conserved cysteine through the conserved F or W. A D gene is named only where the DNA matches it firmly. The size of a clone is reported for some rows only, either as once, few or many, or as a class for expanded clones.

j_gene,v_gene,d_gene,abundance,CDR3aa,CDR3nt
TRBJ2-1,TRBV19,NA,NA,CASSISNEQFF,TGTGCCAGTAGTATTTCAAATGAGCAGTTCTTC
TRBJ1-1,TRBV12-3/TRBV12-4,NA,many,CASSPEGIEAFF,TGTGCCAGCAGCCCGGAAGGTATAGAAGCTTTCTTT
TRBJ2-1,TRBV12-5,NA,few,CASALYNEQFF,TGTGCTAGTGCCCTGTACAATGAGCAGTTCTTC
TRBJ1-5,TRBV2,TRBD1,many,CASSESGQISWPQHF,TGTGCCAGCAGTGAATCGGGACAGATATCATGGCCCCAGCATTTT
TRBJ2-5,TRBV7-2,TRBD2,many,CASIQVAGQETQYF,TGTGCCAGCATCCAGGTAGCGGGACAAGAGACCCAGTACTTC
TRBJ2-1,TRBV3-1,NA,many,CASSQGFGSYNEQFF,TGTGCCAGCAGCCAAGGCTTCGGCTCCTACAATGAGCAGTTCTTC
TRBJ1-3,TRBV11-2,TRBD1,many,CASSFSQGALGNTIYF,TGTGCCAGCAGCTTTTCACAGGGGGCGCTTGGAAACACCATATATTTT
TRBJ2-3,TRBV28,NA,few,CASSFLIASTDTQYF,TGTGCCAGCAGTTTTCTAATAGCTAGCACAGATACGCAGTATTTT
TRBJ2-2,TRBV24-1,NA,NA,CATSDLYNTGELFF,TGTGCCACCAGTGATTTATATAACACCGGGGAGCTGTTTTTT
TRBJ2-3,TRBV20-1,NA,many,CSAGPISTDTQYF,TGCAGTGCTGGCCCGATTAGCACAGATACGCAGTATTTT
TRBJ1-1,TRBV27,TRBD1,many,CASSSWRTGRTEAFF,TGTGCCAGCAGTTCCTGGCGGACAGGGAGGACTGAAGCTTTCTTT
TRBJ2-7,TRBV4-3,TRBD2,many,CASSHSLGGTIPYEQYF,TGCGCCAGCAGCCACTCCCTCGGAGGGACTATACCCTACGAGCAGTACTTC
TRBJ1-1,TRBV27,NA,NA,CASRRLLGTEAFF,TGTGCCAGCAGGAGACTACTGGGCACTGAAGCTTTCTTT
TRBJ2-7,TRBV6-1,NA,many,CASRLQLEELYEQYF,TGTGCCAGCAGACTCCAATTAGAGGAATTGTACGAGCAGTACTTC
TRBJ2-5,TRBV20-1,TRBD2,many,CSATGGGQETQYF,TGCAGTGCTACCGGGGGGGGTCAGGAGACCCAGTACTTC
TRBJ2-1,TRBV2,TRBD1,many,CASSEGTGGLSSYNEQFF,TGTGCCAGCAGTGAAGGGACAGGGGGTCTTAGCTCCTACAATGAGCAGTTCTTC
TRBJ2-4,TRBV28,NA,many,CATLLVAKNIQYF,TGTGCCACCCTCCTAGTTGCCAAAAACATTCAGTACTTC
TRBJ2-2,TRBV2,TRBD2,many,CASSEVRLAGTNTGELFF,TGTGCCAGCAGTGAAGTGAGGCTAGCGGGGACGAACACCGGGGAGCTGTTTTTT
TRBJ2-7,TRBV20-1,NA,NA,CSADPGHRYEQYF,TGCAGTGCGGACCCGGGACACCGCTACGAGCAGTACTTC
TRBJ2-7,TRBV6-2/TRBV6-3,TRBD1,many,CASSPPGTGVFVYEQYF,TGTGCCAGCAGTCCCCCCGGGACAGGGGTTTTCGTCTACGAGCAGTACTTC
TRBJ2-1,TRBV12-3/TRBV12-4,NA,NA,CASSPQLPNEQFF,TGTGCCAGCAGCCCCCAGTTACCCAACGAGCAGTTCTTC
TRBJ2-1,TRBV27,TRBD2,few,CASSLSGTSANEQFF,TGTGCCAGCAGTTTATCAGGGACTAGCGCCAATGAGCAGTTCTTC
TRBJ2-7,TRBV9,NA,many,CASSVGGGNEQYF,TGTGCCAGCAGCGTAGGAGGGGGGAACGAGCAGTACTTC
TRBJ1-1,TRBV7-2,NA,many,CASSSLLSMGETEAFF,TGTGCCAGCAGCTCTCTCCTATCCATGGGCGAGACTGAAGCTTTCTTT
TRBJ2-1,TRBV20-1,NA,NA,CSASLGGGDEQFF,TGCAGTGCTAGTTTGGGAGGGGGCGATGAGCAGTTCTTC
TRBJ1-5,TRBV28,TRBD1,many,CASSLSGTGGGQPQHF,TGTGCCAGCAGTTTATCCGGGACAGGGGGCGGTCAGCCCCAGCATTTT
TRBJ2-7,TRBV6-2/TRBV6-3,TRBD1,many,CASSLDRGRDYSYEQYF,TGTGCCAGCAGCCTGGACAGGGGCCGGGACTACTCCTACGAGCAGTACTTC
TRBJ2-1,TRBV27,NA,few,CASSSSHGLFSTYNEQFF,TGTGCCAGCAGTTCCTCCCACGGACTTTTCAGCACCTACAATGAGCAGTTCTTC
TRBJ2-3,TRBV20-1,NA,many,CSARVQGTDTQYF,TGCAGTGCTAGGGTCCAGGGCACAGATACGCAGTATTTT
TRBJ1-1,TRBV20-1,NA,many,CSAARLQGRTEAFF,TGCAGTGCGGCGCGACTCCAGGGGAGAACTGAAGCTTTCTTT
TRBJ1-2,TRBV10-3,NA,many,CAIRAAGLEGYTF,TGTGCCATCAGAGCGGCGGGGTTAGAAGGCTACACCTTC
TRBJ2-7,TRBV28,NA,many,CASSLKPYEQYF,TGTGCCAGCAGTCTCAAACCCTACGAGCAGTACTTC
TRBJ2-1,TRBV12-5,TRBD2,NA,CASGLALAGVHNEQFF,TGTGCTAGTGGTTTGGCATTAGCGGGGGTCCACAATGAGCAGTTCTTC
TRBJ1-1,TRBV3-1,NA,many,CASSQDIRARAEAFF,TGTGCCAGCAGCCAAGATATAAGGGCAAGGGCTGAAGCTTTCTTT
TRBJ2-3,TRBV18,NA,NA,CASSPPATDTQYF,TGTGCCAGCTCACCACCGGCGACAGATACGCAGTATTTT
TRBJ2-3,TRBV11-2,TRBD1,many,CASIRGQGVSTDTQYF,TGTGCCAGCATCCGGGGACAGGGGGTTAGCACAGATACGCAGTATTTT
TRBJ1-4,TRBV2,TRBD1,many,CASSGQGGEKLFF,TGTGCCAGCAGTGGACAGGGAGGTGAAAAACTGTTTTTT
TRBJ2-1,TRBV20-1,TRBD2,NA,CSARDPASGRSYNEQFF,TGCAGTGCTAGAGATCCGGCTAGCGGGAGGAGCTACAATGAGCAGTTCTTC
TRBJ2-1,TRBV29-1,TRBD2,many,CSASAGTSARIYEQFF,TGCAGCGCCTCTGCCGGGACTAGTGCTCGCATATATGAGCAGTTCTTC
TRBJ1-5,TRBV20-1,NA,many,CSASRGPNQPQHF,TGCAGTGCTAGCAGGGGACCGAATCAGCCCCAGCATTTT
TRBJ2-1,TRBV27,TRBD1,many,CASSPGPGQTSENEQFF,TGTGCCAGCAGCCCCGGCCCGGGACAGACATCGGAAAATGAGCAGTTCTTC
TRBJ2-1,TRBV7-6,NA,many,CASSFSLRKRSSYNEQFF,TGTGCCAGCAGCTTCAGTTTGAGAAAACGGAGCTCCTACAATGAGCAGTTCTTC
TRBJ2-1,TRBV18,NA,many,CASSPGDLYNEQFF,TGTGCCAGCTCACCAGGGGACCTATACAATGAGCAGTTCTTC
TRBJ2-1,TRBV29-1,TRBD2,NA,CSVDTSGSSYNEQFF,TGCAGCGTAGATACTAGCGGAAGCTCCTACAATGAGCAGTTCTTC
TRBJ1-1,TRBV6-2/TRBV6-3,NA,NA,CASSYSGVRAEAFF,TGTGCCAGCAGTTACTCTGGGGTAAGGGCTGAAGCTTTCTTT
TRBJ1-2,TRBV6-1,TRBD1,many,CASSYQGGLHYGYTF,TGTGCCAGCAGTTATCAAGGGGGCCTTCACTATGGCTACACCTTC
TRBJ2-1,TRBV28,TRBD1,NA,CASSPGGQAYNEQFF,TGTGCCAGCAGTCCCGGAGGACAGGCCTACAATGAGCAGTTCTTC
TRBJ1-5,TRBV30,NA,many,CAWRDSSNQPQHF,TGTGCCTGGAGGGACAGTAGCAATCAGCCCCAGCATTTT
TRBJ2-2,TRBV27,NA,few,CASSLNRRENTGELFF,TGTGCCAGCAGTCTGAATCGACGGGAAAACACCGGGGAGCTGTTTTTT
TRBJ2-2,TRBV24-1,TRBD1,NA,CATSETGTGITGELFF,TGTGCCACCAGTGAGACCGGGACAGGGATCACCGGGGAGCTGTTTTTT
TRBJ2-3,TRBV5-1,NA,many,CASSPPAVTQYF,TGCGCCAGCAGCCCTCCGGCGGTTACGCAGTATTTT
TRBJ1-1,TRBV10-3,NA,NA,CAISYDRGGTEAFF,TGTGCCATCAGTTACGATCGGGGGGGAACTGAAGCTTTCTTT